The rows below give T cell receptor beta chains drawn from one sample of a study of shared clonotypes between healthy human individuals. TCRdb's table, derived via immunoSEQ multiplex PCR, lists solely in-frame clones and lacks some. Among about 1 million clones listed, about 75% were seen once. The specimen was memory CD4+ T cells sorted from blood. Receptors were obtained from a man younger than 30 in good health. Both conserved end residues are part of each CDR3. The D gene is left open where the match is weak. Size is stated for part of the rows, as once, few or many counts, or as a class when the clone is expanded.

V,D,J,size,DNA,CDR3
TRBV9,-,TRBJ2-7,-,TGTGCCAGCAGCGTAGATCTTCTTACCTACGAGCAGTACTTC,CASSVDLLTYEQYF
TRBV9,TRBD2,TRBJ2-7,-,TGTGCCAGCAGCAACGGGACTAGCGGGGTGTACGAGCAGTACTTC,CASSNGTSGVYEQYF
TRBV19,-,TRBJ2-5,-,TGTGCCAGTAGGAGCCGGGGGGCTTACTGGGAGACCCAGTACTTC,CASRSRGAYWETQYF
TRBV29-1,-,TRBJ1-4,-,TGCAGCGTTGGCCTAACTGCAACTAATGAAAAACTGTTTTTT,CSVGLTATNEKLFF
TRBV4-1,-,TRBJ1-1,once,TGCGCCAGCAGCCAAAACCTCCTGTCTGCTTCGGCGGGAGCTTTCTTT,CASSQNLLSASAGAFF
TRBV6-1,-,TRBJ1-1,-,TGTGCCAGCTCCCGAGGGACGGGGAACACTGAAGCTTTCTTT,CASSRGTGNTEAFF
TRBV29-1,TRBD2,TRBJ2-3,-,TGCAGCGTTAGGAGGGGACTAGCCTCAGATACGCAGTATTTT,CSVRRGLASDTQYF
TRBV5-6,TRBD2,TRBJ2-7,few,TGTGCCAGCAGCTATAGCGGGTTTCCCTACGAGCAGTACTTC,CASSYSGFPYEQYF
TRBV6-1,-,TRBJ1-5,-,TGTGCCAGCAGTGAGTCGGTTTCGGCGGCCAATCAGCCCCAGCATTTT,CASSESVSAANQPQHF
TRBV5-1,TRBD1,TRBJ2-7,-,TGCGCCAGCAGAGACACCGGGACAGAGACCTACGAGCAGTACTTC,CASRDTGTETYEQYF
TRBV10-3,-,TRBJ2-5,-,TGTGCCATCAGTGAATTCGGGGAAGAGACCCAGTACTTC,CAISEFGEETQYF
TRBV28,-,TRBJ2-6,-,TGTGCCAGCGGGAACAGGGAACCTGGGGCCAACGTCCTGACTTTC,CASGNREPGANVLTF
TRBV11-1,-,TRBJ2-6,-,TGTGCCAGCAGCTTAGTGGGAGCTGGGGCCAACGTCCTGACTTTC,CASSLVGAGANVLTF
TRBV30,-,TRBJ2-1,-,TGTGCCTTCCGGGACGACTCCTACAATGAGCAGTTCTTC,CAFRDDSYNEQFF